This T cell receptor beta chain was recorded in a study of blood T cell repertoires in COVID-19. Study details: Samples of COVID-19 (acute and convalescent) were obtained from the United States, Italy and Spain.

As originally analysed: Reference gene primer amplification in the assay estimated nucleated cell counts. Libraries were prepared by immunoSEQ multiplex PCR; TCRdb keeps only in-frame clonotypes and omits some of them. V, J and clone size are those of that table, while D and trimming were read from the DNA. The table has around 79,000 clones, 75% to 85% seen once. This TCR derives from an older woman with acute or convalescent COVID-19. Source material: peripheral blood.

CDR3 in DNA: TGTGCCAGCAGCGCGTACAGGGAATTGGCGCAGTTCTTC. This translates into CASSAYRELAQFF. The J gene is TRBJ2-1, the V gene TRBV9; a possible D gene is TRBD1 (6 bases). CDR1 and CDR2 from the germline V gene are SGDLS and YYNGEE. The CDR3 sequence is 13 residues long. V was clipped by 3 bases and J by 12 bases, with 16 bases between them.